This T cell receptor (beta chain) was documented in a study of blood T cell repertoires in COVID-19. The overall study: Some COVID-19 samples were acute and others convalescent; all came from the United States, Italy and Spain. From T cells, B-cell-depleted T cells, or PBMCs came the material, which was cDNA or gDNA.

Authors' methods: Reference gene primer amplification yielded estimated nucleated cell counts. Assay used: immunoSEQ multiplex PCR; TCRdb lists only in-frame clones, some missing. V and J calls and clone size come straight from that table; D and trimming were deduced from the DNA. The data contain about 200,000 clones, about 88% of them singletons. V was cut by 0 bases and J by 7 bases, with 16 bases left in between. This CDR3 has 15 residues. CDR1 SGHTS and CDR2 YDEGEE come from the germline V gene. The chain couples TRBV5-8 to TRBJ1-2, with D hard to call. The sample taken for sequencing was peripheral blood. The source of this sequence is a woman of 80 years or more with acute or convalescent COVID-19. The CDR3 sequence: CASSLVGGFDFGYTF. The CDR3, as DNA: TGTGCCAGCAGCTTGGTAGGAGGGTTTGATTTTGGCTACACCTTC.